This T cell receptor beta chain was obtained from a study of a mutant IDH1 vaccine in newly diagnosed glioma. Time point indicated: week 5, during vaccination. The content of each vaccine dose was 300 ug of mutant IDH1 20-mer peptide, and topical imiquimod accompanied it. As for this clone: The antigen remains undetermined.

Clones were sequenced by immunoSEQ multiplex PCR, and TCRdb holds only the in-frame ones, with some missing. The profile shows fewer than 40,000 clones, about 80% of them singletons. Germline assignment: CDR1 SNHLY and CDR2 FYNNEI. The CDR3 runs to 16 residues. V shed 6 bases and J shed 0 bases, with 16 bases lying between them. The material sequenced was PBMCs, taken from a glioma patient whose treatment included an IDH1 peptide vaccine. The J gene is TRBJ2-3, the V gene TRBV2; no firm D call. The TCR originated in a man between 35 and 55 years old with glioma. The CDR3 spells CASRLIDRISTDTQYF. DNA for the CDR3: TGTGCCAGCAGATTGATTGACCGTATTAGCACAGATACGCAGTATTTT.